This T cell receptor beta chain comes out of a study of blood T cell repertoires in COVID-19. Study-level information: Samples came from the United States, Italy and Spain, spanning acute and convalescent COVID-19. Sample material is recorded as cDNA or gDNA derived from T cells, B-cell-depleted T cells, or PBMCs.

TCRdb keeps only in-frame clones here, not all; method: immunoSEQ multiplex PCR. The table lists 40,000 to 60,000 clones, approximately 70% of them singletons. The CDR3 extends over 13 amino acids. In germline, CDR1 is MGHRA, CDR2 YSYEKL. Trimming cost V 4 bases and J 1 base, with 7 bases left between them. Input material: peripheral blood. The receptor's source is an older woman with acute or convalescent COVID-19. J is TRBJ1-1 and V is TRBV4-1, with unresolved D. The DNA for the CDR3 is TGCGCCAGCAGCCCAGTCCGGAACACTGAAGCTTTCTTT. Translating gives CASSPVRNTEAFF.